This T cell receptor (beta chain) originates from a study of ipilimumab plus nivolumab after autologous stem cell transplantation. Study-wide background: The DLBCL group included primary refractory and relapsed cases.

Assay: immunoSEQ multiplex PCR; the TCRdb copy retains only in-frame clones and omits some. Altogether approximately 80,000 clones are present, about 83% being singletons, with the ten largest covering around 2%. This clone was recorded once. The CDR3 totals 17 residues. After removal of 3 bases from V and 4 bases from J, the junction contained 9 bases not matched to a gene. Germline V gene data show CDR1 as SEHNR and CDR2 as FQNEAQ (reference sequence). Patients got ipilimumab 1 mg/kg beginning 14 to 28 days post-transplant. This receptor was identified in a male donor with diffuse large B-cell lymphoma. The chain uses TRBV7-9 and TRBJ2-3, with TRBD2 matching over 11 bases. The sequenced sample was PBMCs, obtained in a trial of ipilimumab plus nivolumab as post-transplant consolidation. The CDR3 loop is CASSFPISGGGPDTQYF. The DNA of the CDR3 is TGTGCCAGCAGCTTCCCTATTAGCGGGGGGGGCCCAGATACGCAGTATTTT.